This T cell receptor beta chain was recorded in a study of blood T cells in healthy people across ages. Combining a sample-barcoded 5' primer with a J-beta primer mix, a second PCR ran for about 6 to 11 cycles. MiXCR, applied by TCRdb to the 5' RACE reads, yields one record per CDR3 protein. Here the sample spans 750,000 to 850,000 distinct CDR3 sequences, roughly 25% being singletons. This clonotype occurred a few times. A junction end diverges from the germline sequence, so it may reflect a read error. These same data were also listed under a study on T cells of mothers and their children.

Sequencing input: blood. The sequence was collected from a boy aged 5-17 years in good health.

CDR3 region: CSVDGASGGSEIF. The CDR3 nucleotides are TGCAGCGTTGATGGGGCTAGCGGGGGGAGTGAGATCTTC. The chain has TRBV29-1 and TRBJ2-1; 11 positions match TRBD2. The CDR3 has 13 amino acids. Germline V lookup: CDR1 SQVTM, CDR2 ANQGSEA.